Given below is one T cell receptor (beta chain) in context. This clonotype was recorded a few times. Its antigen has not been determined. Base qualities are not recorded, but no much larger clone differs from it by a single base. To demonstrate the VDJtools post-analysis software, TCR beta repertoires were profiled from the peripheral blood of about 13 young patients with multiple sclerosis. Multiple sclerosis patients were children and adolescents aged roughly 6 to 17 years. The data stem from a study of post-analysis software for immune sequencing data (dated by TCRdb to between 2014 and 2016). Broadly, across the study: The recorded disease courses included relapsing-remitting, secondary progressive and progressive-relapsing multiple sclerosis, and some patients had no subtype annotation. The patient repertoires were set against about eleven previously published healthy control repertoires from donors whose ages ranged from about 6 to 25 years. A subset of samples was prepared in parallel using single-end sample barcoding, then pooled and co-amplified after Illumina adapter ligation. On the study overall, not on this receptor specifically: Normalized Chao1 diversity was significantly lower in multiple sclerosis patients than controls, suggesting substantial peripheral T-cell clonal expansion. The control group was slightly older than the multiple sclerosis patient group. About 5 TRBV segments, including TRBV5-6, TRBV5-1 and TRBV20-1, were significantly more frequent in patients than controls. Direct clustering with F measure revealed strong co-clustering of samples prepared in the same batch, which led to a batch-effect correction.

Between the V and J ends, shortened by 0 bases and 2 bases respectively, the junction contains 13 bases. Its CDR3 holds 16 amino acids, cysteine through phenylalanine. CDR3 DNA is the only sequence kept; it has 48 bases, read in frame from the first base. From a lookup of the germline V gene, CDR1 and CDR2 are SGHTA and FQGNSA. Library preparation used PCR. Data came from an Illumina HiSeq 2500. To reduce PCR and sequencing biases, unique molecular identifiers were built into the TCR beta cDNA libraries. Per 1 to 10 million input T cells, approximately 500,000 cDNA molecules were obtained, such that each molecule approximated one T cell. The patient libraries were prepared and sequenced using the same protocol as the earlier healthy control dataset. Within a given batch, samples were prepared together, multiplexed and sequenced on the same HiSeq lane. The study's processing was this. Raw barcoded reads were processed with MIGEC, discarding single-read molecular identifier groups before consensus assembly and CDR3 extraction. VDJtools was used for post-analysis of the clonotype tables, with diversity normalized by down-sampling every dataset to the smallest sample size. In repertoire overlap clustering, CDR3 amino acid sequences, but not nucleotide sequences, were matched to correct batch-related cross-sample contamination. TCRdb took the public reads, trimmed them with fastp at Q25, ran MiXCR for clone calling and kept in-frame beta chains. One record per CDR3 amino acid sequence lists the most common genes and DNA. These V and J calls originate from TCRdb's pipeline instead of the authors' own analysis. This sample lists about 820,000 distinct CDR3 sequences; under 70% were detected once. Together, the top ten hold approximately 4.4% of the sample.

The sequence links TRBV7-2 to TRBJ2-5; the D gene cannot be resolved reliably. The sequenced sample consisted of blood. This receptor was identified in a girl aged 10 to 17 with multiple sclerosis. The sequenced DNA is TGTGCCAGCAGCTTAGCCCGTAAGGGCCGTCAAGAGACCCAGTACTTC. The encoded protein is CASSLARKGRQETQYF.